This TCR beta chain was recorded in a study of T cell responses to AZD1222 COVID-19 vaccine. The study, taken as a whole, reports: Regions 160-218 and 743-854 dominated among vaccine-associated CD4 TCRs spanning spike. The study sampled repertoires only after the peak T cell response. A mostly white British donor set with more females was recruited, and clonal diversity was possibly underestimated. Among those given AZD1222, only 5 to 7 were seropositive at baseline.

A remark on this clone: Its antigen remains unknown.

TCRdb keeps only in-frame clones here, not all; method: immunoSEQ multiplex PCR. The data show approximately 150,000 clones, around 90% seen once. This specimen consisted of peripheral blood, obtained on day 0 of AZD1222 vaccination. The source is an adult in good health.

The CDR3 loop is CASSAQGHGYTF. CDR3 bases: TGTGCCAGCAGCGCCCAGGGGCATGGCTACACCTTC. This chain joins TRBV25-1 and TRBJ1-2; weak D call: TRBD1 (6 bases). Trimming removed 6 bases at V and 6 bases at J, with 11 bases between. CDR1 and CDR2 (germline): MGHDK, SYGVNS. This CDR3 spans 12 amino acids.